This is a list of T cell receptor beta chains from one sample in a study of blood T cell repertoires in COVID-19. Profiled with immunoSEQ multiplex PCR; TCRdb holds only in-frame clones, not every one. Altogether over 200,000 clones are present, 70% to 80% being singletons, with the ten largest covering approximately 3.2%. The sample taken for sequencing was peripheral blood. These receptors were collected from a woman of 80 years or more with acute or convalescent COVID-19. The conserved cysteine and the conserved F or W are not part of the CDR3 here. The D gene is left open where the match is weak.

TRBJ2-2 . TRBV4-2 ASSQTGANTGELF
TRBJ2-7 TRBD2 TRBV5-4 ASSTKGLAGVYEQY
TRBJ1-2 . TRBV3-1/TRBV3-2 ASSLTGGRYGYT
TRBJ1-3 TRBD1 TRBV29-1 SAQRDSSGNTIY
TRBJ2-5 TRBD1 TRBV7-9 ASSTRTGRETQY
TRBJ2-1 . TRBV27 ASSLSGRRPQF
TRBJ1-2 . TRBV2 ASSEGQLLGGGYT
TRBJ1-6 . TRBV6-1 ASSEDSNSPLH
TRBJ1-2 TRBD1 TRBV3-1/TRBV3-2 AAGDRAGGYT
TRBJ2-7 . TRBV30 AWSGSAYEQY
TRBJ2-5 TRBD2 TRBV5-4 ASSLNGGGAEETQY
TRBJ2-2 TRBD2 TRBV2 ASSGRGTRGTGELF
TRBJ1-1 TRBD1 TRBV18 ASSLTDRGVNTEAF
TRBJ2-7 TRBD1 TRBV12-3/TRBV12-4 ASGRQGVYEQY
TRBJ1-3 . TRBV2 ASSEYGSGNTIY
TRBJ1-6 TRBD1 TRBV6-6 ASSLDRGDSPLH
TRBJ2-7 . TRBV4-1 ASSRLPLSYEQY
TRBJ2-1 . TRBV12-5 ASGLGQNYNEQF
TRBJ2-7 . TRBV28 ASSLVGGSYEQY
TRBJ1-2 . TRBV6-1 ASSESLIVPIYGYT
TRBJ1-4 TRBD1 TRBV7-9 ASSLAGQGHEKLF
TRBJ2-2 . TRBV24-1 ATSDLPRQGTTGELF
TRBJ2-7 . TRBV7-9 ASSPDGGWVQY
TRBJ2-1 TRBD2 TRBV5-1 ASSFDSGRYEQF
TRBJ2-2 TRBD2 TRBV3-1/TRBV3-2 ASSPGLAGVAGELF
TRBJ2-1 TRBD2 TRBV23-1 ASSPPSSGSSDIGDEQF
TRBJ2-1 . TRBV6-1 ASSEIAVSYNEQF
TRBJ2-5 TRBD2 TRBV7-9 ASSPLTGGGGETQY
TRBJ2-5 TRBD2 TRBV5-1 ASSSGTSGNQETQY
TRBJ2-3 TRBD1 TRBV6-1 ASSVPPGQGMTDTQY
TRBJ2-2 . TRBV11-2 ASSRVSPNTGELF
TRBJ1-1 . TRBV6-5 ATTATDVGGTEAF
TRBJ1-1 . TRBV19 ASKPRELGNTEAF
TRBJ2-7 TRBD1 TRBV2 ASSAGTGNYEQY
TRBJ2-3 TRBD2 TRBV5-1 ASSPSGRGTDTQY
TRBJ2-6 . TRBV6-2/TRBV6-3 ASSPQGAGANVLT
TRBJ2-3 TRBD2 TRBV30 AWTTGTSGRTDTQY
TRBJ1-2 . TRBV12-3/TRBV12-4 ASSFLGEGGYT
TRBJ2-7 . TRBV4-2 ASSQIGRNEQY
TRBJ1-2 . TRBV20-1 SARSNYGYT
TRBJ1-1 . TRBV25-1 ASRFAQDTTEAF
TRBJ2-3 . TRBV18 ASSGTTDTQY
TRBJ1-4 . TRBV2 ASSRAGTTNEKLF
TRBJ2-7 TRBD1 TRBV7-9 ASSLTLDRVPEQY
TRBJ2-6 . TRBV11-3 ASSPGFGSGANVLT
TRBJ2-2 . TRBV5-1 ASSRDIRTGELF
TRBJ2-3 TRBD2 TRBV4-1 ASSQDPRLAGRTDTQY
TRBJ2-5 TRBD2 TRBV5-5 ASSGDNSGRKETQY
TRBJ2-1 TRBD2 TRBV9 ASSETRGLAGVYNEQF
TRBJ2-3 . TRBV3-1/TRBV3-2 ASSQDLVAGTDTQY
TRBJ2-6 . TRBV5-4 ASSLAGGAGANVLT
TRBJ1-6 TRBD1 TRBV5-4 ASSTTGYNSPLH
TRBJ2-2 . TRBV30 AHTGIFYTGELF
TRBJ1-2 TRBD1 TRBV10-2 ASSVGTGGYGYT
TRBJ1-2 TRBD1 TRBV19 ASWTGRVNYGYT
TRBJ1-1 TRBD1 TRBV7-2 ASSSRTGMGNTEAF
TRBJ1-5 TRBD1 TRBV6-5 ASEETGEQPQH
TRBJ2-1 . TRBV20-1 SARAENEQF
TRBJ1-2 . TRBV3-1/TRBV3-2 ASSQDPLRQLRNGYT